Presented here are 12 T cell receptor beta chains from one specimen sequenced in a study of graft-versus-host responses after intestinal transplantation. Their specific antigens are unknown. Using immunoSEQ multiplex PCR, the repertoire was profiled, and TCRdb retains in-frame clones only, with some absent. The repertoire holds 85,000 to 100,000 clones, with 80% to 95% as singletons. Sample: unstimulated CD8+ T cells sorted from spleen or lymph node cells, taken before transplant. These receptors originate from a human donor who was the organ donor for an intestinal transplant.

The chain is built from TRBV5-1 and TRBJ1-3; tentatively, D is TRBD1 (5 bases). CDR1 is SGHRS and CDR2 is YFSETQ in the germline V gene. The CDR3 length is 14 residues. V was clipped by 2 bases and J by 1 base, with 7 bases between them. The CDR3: CASSFSGSGNTIYF. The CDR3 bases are TGCGCCAGCAGCTTTTCAGGGTCTGGAAACACCATATATTTT. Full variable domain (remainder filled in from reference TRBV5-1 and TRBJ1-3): KAGVTQTPRYLIKTRGQQVTLSCSPISGHRSVSWYQQTPGQGLQFLFEYFSETQRNKGNFPGRFSGRQFSNSRSEMNVSTLELGDSALYLCASSFSGSGNTIYFGEGSWLTVV.

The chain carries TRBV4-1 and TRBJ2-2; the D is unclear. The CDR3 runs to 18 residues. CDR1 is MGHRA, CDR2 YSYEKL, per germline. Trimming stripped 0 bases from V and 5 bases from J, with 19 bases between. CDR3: CASSQDFGTLGRTGELFF. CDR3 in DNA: TGCGCCAGCAGCCAAGATTTCGGAACACTCGGCAGGACCGGGGAGCTGTTTTTT.

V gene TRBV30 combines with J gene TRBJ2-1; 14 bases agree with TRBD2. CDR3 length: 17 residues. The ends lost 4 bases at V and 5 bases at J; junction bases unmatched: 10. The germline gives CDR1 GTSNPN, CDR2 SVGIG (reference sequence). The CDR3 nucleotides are TGTGCCTGGACCTGGACTAGCGGGGGGCCCAAGAACAATGAGCAGTTCTTC. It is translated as CAWTWTSGGPKNNEQFF.

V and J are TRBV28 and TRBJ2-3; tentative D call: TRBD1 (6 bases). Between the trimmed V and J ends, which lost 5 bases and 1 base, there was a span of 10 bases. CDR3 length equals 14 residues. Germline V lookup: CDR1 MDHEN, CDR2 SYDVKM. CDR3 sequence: CASSASGGTDTQYF. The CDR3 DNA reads TGTGCCAGCAGTGCATCAGGGGGCACAGATACGCAGTATTTT.

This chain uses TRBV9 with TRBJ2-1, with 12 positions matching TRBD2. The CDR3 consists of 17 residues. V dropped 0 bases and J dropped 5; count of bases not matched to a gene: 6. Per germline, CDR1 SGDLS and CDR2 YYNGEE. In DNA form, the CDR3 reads TGTGCCAGCAGCGTAGTTCCTTGGACTAGCGGGGACAATGAGCAGTTCTTC. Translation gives CASSVVPWTSGDNEQFF.

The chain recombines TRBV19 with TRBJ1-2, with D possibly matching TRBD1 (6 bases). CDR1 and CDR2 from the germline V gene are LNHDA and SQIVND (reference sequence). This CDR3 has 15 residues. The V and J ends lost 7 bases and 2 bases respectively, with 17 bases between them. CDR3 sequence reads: CASTYPGQSNYGYTF. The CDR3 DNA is TGTGCCAGTACGTATCCGGGACAATCGAACTATGGCTACACCTTC.

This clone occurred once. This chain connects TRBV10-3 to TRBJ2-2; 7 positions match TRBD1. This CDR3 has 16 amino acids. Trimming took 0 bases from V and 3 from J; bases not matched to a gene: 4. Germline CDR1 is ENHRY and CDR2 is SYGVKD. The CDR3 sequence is CAISESGGQYTGELFF. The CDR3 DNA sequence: TGTGCCATCAGTGAGTCAGGGGGCCAGTACACCGGGGAGCTGTTTTTT.

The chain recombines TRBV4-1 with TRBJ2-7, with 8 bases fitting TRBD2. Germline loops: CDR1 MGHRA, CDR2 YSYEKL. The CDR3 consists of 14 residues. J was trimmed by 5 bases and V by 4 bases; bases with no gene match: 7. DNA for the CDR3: TGCGCCAGCAGCCCTATAGCGGGGAGGGACGAGCAGTACTTC. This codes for CASSPIAGRDEQYF.

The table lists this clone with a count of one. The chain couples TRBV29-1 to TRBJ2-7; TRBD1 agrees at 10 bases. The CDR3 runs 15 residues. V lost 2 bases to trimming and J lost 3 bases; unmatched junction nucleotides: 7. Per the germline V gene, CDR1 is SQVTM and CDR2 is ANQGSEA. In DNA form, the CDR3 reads TGCAGCGTTGAAATAACGGGACAGGGGATCTACGAGCAGTACTTC. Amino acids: CSVEITGQGIYEQYF.

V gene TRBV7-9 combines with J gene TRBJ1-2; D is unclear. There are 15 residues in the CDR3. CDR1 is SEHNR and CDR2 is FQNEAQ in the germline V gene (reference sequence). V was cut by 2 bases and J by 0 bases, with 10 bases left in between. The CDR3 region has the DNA TGTGCCAGCAGCTTACACCCGCGGGCTAACTATGGCTACACCTTC. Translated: CASSLHPRANYGYTF.

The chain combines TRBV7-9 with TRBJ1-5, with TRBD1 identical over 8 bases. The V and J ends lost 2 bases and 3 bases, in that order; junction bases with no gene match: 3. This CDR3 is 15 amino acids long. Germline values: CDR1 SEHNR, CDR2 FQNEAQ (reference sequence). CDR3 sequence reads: CASSLNRGVNQPQHF. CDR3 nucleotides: TGTGCCAGCAGCTTAAACAGGGGGGTCAATCAGCCCCAGCATTTT.

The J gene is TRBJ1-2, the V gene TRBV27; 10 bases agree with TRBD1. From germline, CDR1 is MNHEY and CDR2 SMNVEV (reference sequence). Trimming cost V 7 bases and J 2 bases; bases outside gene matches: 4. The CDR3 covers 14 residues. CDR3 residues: CASKGTGVNYGYTF. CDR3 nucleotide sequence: TGTGCCAGCAAGGGGACAGGGGTAAACTATGGCTACACCTTC.